This T cell receptor beta chain appears in the sequencing data of a study of T-cell memory formation after mild COVID-19 (dated by TCRdb to the early 2020s). In the study overall: Most TCR sequence clusters were specific to one of the two donors. T-cell clones expanding and contracting after mild COVID-19 in two donors were tracked by longitudinal TCRalpha and TCRbeta repertoire sequencing. The cohort was made up of two young adult volunteers, one female and one male, who were previously healthy.

Ficoll-Paque density gradient centrifugation was used to isolate PBMCs. The investigation overall reported the following: The second-wave clones that peaked on day 37 were not confirmed to be SARS-CoV-2 specific. Contracting CD4+ clones were found mainly in CM and EM memory subsets, while CD8+ clones were enriched in EMRA. The study covered only a couple of mild cases, and larger cohorts including severe cases with pre-infection samples were considered necessary. Clones that contracted from day 15 to 85 showed balanced CD4/CD8 phenotypes, whereas a second wave of clones that expanded from day 15 to 37 leaned towards CD4+. The detection of some responding clones in pre-infection memory suggests that pre-existing cross-reactive memory T cells joined the SARS-CoV-2 response.

For this clonotype: Its antigen is unknown. Base quality data are lacking; no much larger clone is found one base away.

The instrument was an Illumina NovaSeq 6000. Using 5'RACE with constant-segment primers, TCRalpha and TCRbeta cDNA libraries were constructed, with sample barcodes and unique molecular identifiers added in the process. Trizol reagent was used to extract RNA from every sample. Library amplification was performed in two PCR steps, and a second sample barcode and Illumina TruSeq adapters were introduced in the second step. Sequencing of libraries was performed on an Illumina NovaSeq with 2 x 150 bp paired-end reads. Under the source paper's analysis protocol: Reads were demultiplexed and collapsed into UMI-guided consensus sequences with migec v1.2.7. With mixcr v2.1.11, UMI consensuses were aligned to TRA and TRB V and J templates and assembled into clonotypes. Clonotypes were classified as expanded or contracted when called significant by both edgeR and NoisET, with noise models trained on biological replicates. For edgeR calls, the cutoffs were a false discovery rate-adjusted p below 0.01 and a log2 fold-change threshold of 1. As an exploratory analysis of dynamics, PCA with hierarchical clustering was applied to max-normalized trajectories of the 1000 most abundant clonotypes. The CD4 or CD8 phenotype of responding clones was assigned using the separately sequenced CD4+ and CD8+ repertoires. The public reads were quality trimmed at Q25 with fastp and then assembled into clones with MiXCR by TCRdb, keeping productive beta chains. Identical CDR3 protein sequences are pooled into one entry, listed with their most common genes and DNA. The V and J calls shown here were made by TCRdb, not taken from the authors' results. This sample holds 550,000 to 600,000 distinct CDR3 sequences; about 18% were observed only once. The ten largest clones represent about 7.4% of the sample.

The specimen sequenced was PBMCs or a T cell subset sorted from them (not recorded which). The sequence came from an adult woman who had mild COVID-19 (a few samples of this study predate the infection). The sample titles of this study are shuffled in the database, so cell type and time point are left out; the donor was told from shared clones.

The CDR3 here reads CASSASTATEAFF. The nucleotide sequence is TGTGCCAGCAGCGCCTCGACGGCAACTGAAGCTTTCTTT. The chain joins TRBV7-2 to TRBJ1-1, with the D gene too uncertain to name. The CDR3 runs 13 residues from the cysteine to the phenylalanine. The DNA shown is the 39-base CDR3, in frame from base 1. V is cut by 5 bases and J by 5 bases, and the space between the germline ends is 12 bases. Based on the germline V gene, the CDR1 and CDR2 sequences are SGHTA and FQGNSA.